The present TCR beta chain was sequenced within a study of blood T cell repertoires in COVID-19. Study in general: Spain, Italy and the United States supplied samples that represented acute and convalescent COVID-19. T cells, B-cell-depleted T cells, or PBMCs supplied cDNA or gDNA.

Of note for this clone: This same CDR3 is encoded by further DNA sequences in the sample.

Authors' processing steps: Estimation of nucleated cell counts relied on the amplification of reference gene primers. The method was immunoSEQ multiplex PCR; TCRdb's version includes in-frame clones alone and lacks a portion of them. The DNA gave D and trimming, while V, J and clone size come from that table. The data hold over 100,000 clones, with over 75% observed a single time. This clonotype was obtained from a man older than 75 with acute or convalescent COVID-19. Sequencing was done on a sample of peripheral blood.

CDR3 protein: CASSRQGSTYEQYF. CDR3 sequence (DNA): TGTGCCAGCAGTCGACAGGGTTCAACCTACGAGCAGTACTTC. V is TRBV6-5 and J is TRBJ2-7; 7 bases map to TRBD1. The germline V gene has CDR1 MNHEY and CDR2 SVGAGI. The J segment lost 2 bases and the V segment lost 5 bases, leaving 6 bases of the junction unmatched. The CDR3 covers 14 residues.